Each of the 20 T cell receptor beta chains below was sequenced from the same sample in a study of chemoradiotherapy in HPV16-positive cancers. The repertoire was sequenced with immunoSEQ multiplex PCR; TCRdb's copy has only in-frame clones and lacks some. Of approximately 720 clones detected, roughly two thirds appear once; the ten largest clones hold approximately 28%. This specimen consisted of tumor tissue, obtained from a patient who underwent chemoradiotherapy. The receptors were gathered from a human donor with HPV-associated anogenital cancer.

CDR3 amino acids: CASSVGSGGARTDTQYF. The CDR3 DNA follows: TGTGCCAGCAGCGTAGGAAGCGGGGGGGCCAGGACAGATACGCAGTATTTT. The chain couples TRBV9 to TRBJ2-3, with 10 bases fitting TRBD2. There are 17 residues in the CDR3. CDR1 and CDR2 from the germline V gene are SGDLS and YYNGEE. With V trimmed by 0 bases and J by 3 bases, 7 bases remained unmatched.

The rearrangement links TRBV5-6 to TRBJ2-7; D might be TRBD2 (5 bases). Per the germline V gene, CDR1 is SGHDT and CDR2 is YYEEEE. This CDR3 region has 15 residues. V was shortened by 1 base and J by 2 bases, with 13 bases between the two germline ends. CDR3 nucleotides: TGTGCCAGCAGCTTGATTTTGGGAGCAGCCTACGAGCAGTACTTC. Translating it yields CASSLILGAAYEQYF.

The CDR3 coding sequence is TGTGCCAGCAGTGGCCGACCCCAAGAGACCCAGTACTTC. This translates into CASSGRPQETQYF. This chain joins TRBV2 and TRBJ2-5; D is ambiguous. Trimming removed 4 bases from V and 1 base from J, with 7 bases in between. The CDR3 loop spans 13 amino acids. CDR1 and CDR2 (germline): SNHLY, FYNNEI.

There are a few counts of this clone. This sample includes further DNA sequences coding for the same CDR3. This sequence joins TRBV19 and TRBJ1-2; perhaps TRBD1 as D (6 bases). V was clipped by 2 bases and J by 9 bases, with 19 bases between them. Germline values: CDR1 LNHDA, CDR2 SQIVND (reference sequence). The CDR3 has 15 residues. Here the CDR3 reads CASSIFPPGVISYTF. CDR3 sequence (DNA): TGTGCCAGTAGTATATTCCCGCCAGGGGTGATCAGCTACACCTTC. The full variable domain, its missing parts supplied by reference TRBV19 and TRBJ1-2, is DGGITQSPKYLFRKEGQNVTLSCEQNLNHDAMYWYRQDPGQGLRLIYYSQIVNDFQKGDIAEGYSVSREKKESFPLTVTSAQKNPTAFYLCASSIFPPGVISYTFGSGTRLTVV.

V and J are TRBV5-1 and TRBJ1-4; TRBD1 agrees at 8 bases. Per germline, CDR1 SGHRS and CDR2 YFSETQ. Trimming took 3 bases from V and 3 from J; bases not matched to a gene: 7. This CDR3 is built from 16 residues. CDR3 DNA: TGCGCCAGCAGCTCGATGACAGGGGCCGCTAATGAAAAACTGTTTTTT. Amino acid sequence: CASSSMTGAANEKLFF.

Only one count was recorded for this clone. The rearrangement joins TRBV19 to TRBJ1-5; D is uncertain. Trimming took 5 bases from V and 3 from J, leaving 14 bases between them. The CDR3 has 15 amino acids. Germline lookup yields CDR1 LNHDA and CDR2 SQIVND (reference sequence). CDR3 amino acids: CASSPRGSFNQPQHF. CDR3 DNA sequence: TGTGCCAGTAGTCCTCGAGGGTCCTTCAATCAGCCCCAGCATTTT. The variable domain in full, with the rest retrieved from reference TRBV19 and TRBJ1-5, is DGGITQSPKYLFRKEGQNVTLSCEQNLNHDAMYWYRQDPGQGLRLIYYSQIVNDFQKGDIAEGYSVSREKKESFPLTVTSAQKNPTAFYLCASSPRGSFNQPQHFGDGTRLSIL.

V is TRBV4-1 and J is TRBJ2-1; perhaps TRBD2 as D (7 bases). The CDR3 runs 15 residues. From germline, CDR1 is MGHRA and CDR2 YSYEKL. Trimming left V 1 base short and J 6 bases short, with 13 bases between. The CDR3 region has the DNA TGCGCCAGCAGCCAAGGACGGGGGGCTGCCAATGAGCAGTTCTTC. Amino acids: CASSQGRGAANEQFF.

The rearrangement links TRBV13 to TRBJ2-3, with 7 nucleotides matching TRBD2. The V gene's germline CDR1 is PRHDT and CDR2 FYEKMQ (reference sequence). Trimming removed 6 bases from V and 10 bases from J; junction bases left unmatched: 10. The CDR3 is 13 amino acids. The CDR3 DNA is TGTGCCAGCAGTTCTCGCGGGGGAAGTGCGCAGTATTTT. It translates to CASSSRGGSAQYF.

V gene TRBV28 combines with J gene TRBJ1-5, with D maybe TRBD1 (6 bases). The V gene's germline CDR1 is MDHEN and CDR2 SYDVKM. V was shortened by 4 bases and J by 0 bases, with 13 bases between the two germline ends. CDR3 length equals 16 residues. For the CDR3, the DNA is TGTGCCAGCAGTTCCGACAGGTCGTATAGCAATCAGCCCCAGCATTTT. Translated, it gives CASSSDRSYSNQPQHF.

This rearrangement joins TRBV6-5 to TRBJ1-1; D perhaps matches TRBD1 (5 bases). V was trimmed by 5 bases and J by 4 bases, leaving 8 bases between them. From germline, CDR1 is MNHEY and CDR2 SVGAGI. The CDR3 sequence is 12 residues long. In DNA, the CDR3 is TGTGCCAGCAGTCTAAGGGGCACTGAAGCTTTCTTT. Encoded protein: CASSLRGTEAFF.

The V call is TRBV6-5, the J call TRBJ2-1; a weak D match, TRBD1 (5 bases). CDR3 length: 14 amino acids. Germline lookup yields CDR1 MNHEY and CDR2 SVGAGI. The V end was cut by 6 bases, the J end by 0 bases, with 9 bases between. The CDR3 region is CASRQGSSYNEQFF. CDR3 bases: TGTGCCAGCAGGCAGGGAAGCTCCTACAATGAGCAGTTCTTC.

This clone has just a few counts. This chain connects TRBV30 to TRBJ1-6; TRBD1 might be the D (5 bases). The CDR3 runs to 13 residues. Germline CDR1 GTSNPN, CDR2 SVGIG (reference sequence). Trimming shortened V by 4 bases and J by 9 bases, and 13 bases separated the two germline ends. CDR3 DNA sequence: TGTGCCTGGACTCTGGACAACGGTTCACCCCTCCACTTT. It specifies CAWTLDNGSPLHF.

The rearrangement uses TRBV7-9 and TRBJ2-5; D not certain. The CDR3 covers 12 residues. Germline CDR1 is SEHNR and CDR2 is FQNEAQ (reference sequence). V lost 5 bases, J lost 4 bases, and 8 bases lay in between. CDR3: CASSPTIETQYF. Written as DNA, the CDR3 is TGTGCCAGCAGCCCTACAATAGAGACCCAGTACTTC.

The gene calls are TRBV30 and TRBJ1-1; D gene ambiguous. The CDR3 has 14 residues. Germline loops: CDR1 GTSNPN, CDR2 SVGIG (reference sequence). Trimming removed 2 bases at V and 4 bases at J, with 14 bases between. CDR3 region: CAWSYGRSGTEAFF. The CDR3 region has the DNA TGTGCCTGGAGTTATGGGAGGAGCGGCACTGAAGCTTTCTTT.

The chain has TRBV7-9 and TRBJ2-7, with D uncertain. CDR1 SEHNR and CDR2 FQNEAQ come from the germline V gene (reference sequence). Trimming pared 1 base from V and 4 bases from J, leaving 5 bases between. CDR3 length: 12 amino acids. The CDR3 DNA reads as TGTGCCAGCAGCTTAGATAATTACGAGCAGTACTTC. Translation gives CASSLDNYEQYF. Full variable domain (outside the CDR3, taken from reference TRBV7-9 and TRBJ2-7): DTGVSQNPRHKITKRGQNVTFRCDPISEHNRLYWYRQTLGQGPEFLTYFQNEAQLEKSRLLSDRFSAERPKGSFSTLEIQRTEQGDSAMYLCASSLDNYEQYFGPGTRLTVT.

This clone has just a few counts. The chain carries TRBV4-2 and TRBJ1-5; D is unclear. Trimming shortened V by 1 base and J by 7 bases, and 8 bases separated the two germline ends. Germline CDR1 reads LGHNA; CDR2 reads YNFKEQ. This CDR3 region has 13 residues. The CDR3 sequence is CASSQVLGQPQHF. The CDR3 DNA reads TGTGCCAGCAGCCAAGTCCTGGGGCAGCCCCAGCATTTT.

The table lists this clone with a few counts. V is TRBV27 and J is TRBJ1-2; D not certain. CDR3 length: 15 amino acids. Germline V CDR1 and CDR2: MNHEY, SMNVEV (reference sequence). Trimming cost V 3 bases and J 4 bases, with 15 bases left between them. As DNA, the CDR3 is TGTGCCAGCAGTTTCGGCCCCGGGCAGAGCTATGGCTACACCTTC. This encodes CASSFGPGQSYGYTF.

This chain connects TRBV7-2 to TRBJ1-1; D may be TRBD1 (5 bases). Germline V gene sequence: CDR1 SGHTA, CDR2 FQGNSA. The V and J ends lost 1 base and 8 bases respectively, with 5 bases between them. This CDR3 comprises 11 residues. CDR3 DNA: TGTGCCAGCAGCTTAGAGGGGGAAGCTTTCTTT. Its translation is CASSLEGEAFF.

The CDR3 DNA reads as TGTGCCAGCAGGAGGGATTTGAACACTGAAGCTTTCTTT. Its protein is CASRRDLNTEAFF. The chain uses TRBV5-8 and TRBJ1-1; D is unclear. This CDR3 spans 13 amino acids. The ends were cut back, 5 bases at V and 0 bases at J, with 8 bases in the middle. Germline lookup yields CDR1 SGHTS and CDR2 YDEGEE.

The chain employs TRBV5-1 and TRBJ1-6; tentative D call: TRBD1 (5 bases). The CDR3 sequence is 16 residues long. V was clipped by 3 bases and J by 6 bases, with 16 bases between them. Germline values: CDR1 SGHRS, CDR2 YFSETQ. This CDR3 reads CASSSSWQGGNSPLHF. CDR3 DNA sequence: TGCGCCAGCAGCTCCTCTTGGCAGGGCGGTAATTCACCCCTCCACTTT.